The present TCR beta chain was sequenced within a study of blood T cell repertoires in COVID-19. This clone was counted only a few times. Per the original methods: Estimates of nucleated cell counts were drawn from the amplification of reference gene primers. Profiling relied on immunoSEQ multiplex PCR, and the TCRdb table lists in-frame clones only, not all of them. That table furnishes V, J and clone size, whereas the DNA furnished D and trimming. This sample yields about 250,000 clones, of which 90% to 95% are seen a single time; approximately 2% belongs to the top ten. The CDR3 contains 12 residues. Germline CDR1 is SGDLS and CDR2 is YYNGEE. V was cut by 4 bases and J by 1 base, with 2 bases left in between.

The chain combines TRBV9 with TRBJ2-2; no clear D gene. Material: PBMCs or T cells enriched from blood (not recorded which). The receptor's source is a woman under 30 who had recovered from COVID-19. The CDR3 loop reads CASSQNTGELFF. CDR3 sequence (DNA): TGTGCCAGCAGCCAGAACACCGGGGAGCTGTTTTTT.